This T cell receptor (beta chain) was captured in a study of T cells after yellow fever vaccination. Whole-study context: Libraries from low-cell-number fractions were prepared with the SMART-Seq v4 Ultra Low Input RNA kit.

From the 5' RACE reads, TCRdb called clonotypes with MiXCR, one entry per CDR3 protein. The sample includes just over 300,000 distinct CDR3 sequences, roughly 3.5% seen only once; the top ten take around 22%. The CDR3 length is 17 residues. Trimming shortened V by 6 bases and J by 8 bases, and 29 bases separated the two germline ends. Germline V lookup: CDR1 DFQATT, CDR2 SNEGSKA (reference sequence). In its sample, this clonotype was seen many times. This receptor was identified in a man aged 18 to 29 who received the YFV17D yellow fever vaccine. The chain carries TRBV20-1 and TRBJ2-1, with D possibly being TRBD1 (6 bases). This specimen was PBMCs, taken on the day of the yellow fever booster vaccination. CDR3 in DNA: TGCAGTGCCCATAACTGGGGTCGGGGAAAGGGGGAAGATGAGCAGTTCTTC. Translating it yields CSAHNWGRGKGEDEQFF.